The T cell receptor (beta chain) described here comes from a study of cytomegalovirus exposure and HLA in healthy donors. This PCR relied on a set of 60 Vbeta primers and 13 Jbeta primers. The assay was immunoSEQ multiplex PCR, and TCRdb's table has in-frame clones only and misses some. The table shows 85,000 to 120,000 clones, with approximately 82% occurring only once. The study, taken as a whole, reports: Reported performance of the classifier showed diagnosis of cytomegalovirus status with high specificity and sensitivity. Versus the 666-donor mean, an Asian-associated ancestry cluster reportedly showed fewer N-insertions in a later analysis. Some V segments could not be told apart, so they were left out, TRBV6-2 and TRBV6-3 among them. Analyzed later, most CMV-associated TCR beta chains appeared HLA-restricted.

With respect to this clone: What it recognizes is unknown.

The germline gives CDR1 MNHEY, CDR2 SVGAGI. V shed 0 bases and J shed 7 bases, with 15 bases lying between them. The CDR3 has 16 residues. The sequencing sample was made of PBMCs. The clonotype originates from a man between 35 and 55 years old in good health and CMV-seronegative. The V and J genes are TRBV6-5 and TRBJ2-2, with D possibly being TRBD2 (7 bases). The chain's CDR3 is CASSYSTGPGGGELFF. The DNA for the CDR3 is TGTGCCAGCAGTTACTCGACAGGCCCGGGGGGCGGGGAGCTGTTTTTT.